This T cell receptor (beta chain) was captured by sequencing in a study of identical twins. This clonotype was recorded a few times. MiXCR was run by TCRdb on the 5' RACE reads, yielding one entry per CDR3 protein. This table holds 550,000 to 800,000 distinct CDR3 sequences, less than 9% found once. The sample was also linked to a second study, of yellow fever vaccine responses in identical twins.

The sequence was collected from a woman aged 18-35 years in good health. Sequences were obtained from PBMCs.

The CDR3 coding sequence is TGCAGCGTTCGGACTAGCGGGGCCTCAGATACGCAGTATTTT. Translated, it gives CSVRTSGASDTQYF. The gene calls are TRBV29-1 and TRBJ2-3; 12 nucleotides line up with TRBD2. J lost 4 bases, V lost 5 bases, and 4 bases had no gene match. Germline V gene data show CDR1 as SQVTM and CDR2 as ANQGSEA. This CDR3 spans 14 amino acids.